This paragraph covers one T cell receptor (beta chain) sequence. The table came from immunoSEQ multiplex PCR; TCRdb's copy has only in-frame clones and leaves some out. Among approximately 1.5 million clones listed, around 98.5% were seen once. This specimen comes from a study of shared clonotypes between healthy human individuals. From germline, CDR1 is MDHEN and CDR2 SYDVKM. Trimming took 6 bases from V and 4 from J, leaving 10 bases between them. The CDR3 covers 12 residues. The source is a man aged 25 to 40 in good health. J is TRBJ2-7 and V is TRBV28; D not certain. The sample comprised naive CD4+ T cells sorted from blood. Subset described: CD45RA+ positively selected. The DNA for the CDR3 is TGTGCCAGCAGGTCCGAACTATACGAGCAGTACTTC. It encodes CASRSELYEQYF.